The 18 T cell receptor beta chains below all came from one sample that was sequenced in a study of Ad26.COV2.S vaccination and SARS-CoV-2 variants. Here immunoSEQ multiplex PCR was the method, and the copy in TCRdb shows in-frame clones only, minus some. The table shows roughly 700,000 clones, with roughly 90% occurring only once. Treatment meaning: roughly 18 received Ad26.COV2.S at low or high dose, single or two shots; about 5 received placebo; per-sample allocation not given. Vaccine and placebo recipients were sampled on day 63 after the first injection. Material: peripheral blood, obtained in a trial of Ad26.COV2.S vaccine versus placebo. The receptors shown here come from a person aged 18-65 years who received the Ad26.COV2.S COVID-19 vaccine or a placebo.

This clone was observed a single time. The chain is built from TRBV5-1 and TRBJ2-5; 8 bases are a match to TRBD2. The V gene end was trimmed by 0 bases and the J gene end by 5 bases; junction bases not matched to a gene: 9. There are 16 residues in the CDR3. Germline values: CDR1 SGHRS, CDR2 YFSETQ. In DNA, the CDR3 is TGCGCCAGCAGCTTGGACGCGGGAGGTCGGGGGGAGACCCAGTACTTC. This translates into CASSLDAGGRGETQYF.

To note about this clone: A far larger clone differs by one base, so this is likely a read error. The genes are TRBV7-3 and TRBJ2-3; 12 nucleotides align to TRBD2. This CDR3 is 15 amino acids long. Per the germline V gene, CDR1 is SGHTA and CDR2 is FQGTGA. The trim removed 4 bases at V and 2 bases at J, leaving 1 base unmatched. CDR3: CASSSSGGATDTQYF. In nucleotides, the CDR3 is TGTGCCAGCAGCTCTAGCGGGGGGGCCACAGATACGCAGTATTTT. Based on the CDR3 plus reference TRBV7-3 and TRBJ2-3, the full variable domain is GAGVSQTPSNKVTEKGKYVELRCDPISGHTALYWYRQSLGQGPEFLIYFQGTGAADDSGLPNDRFFAVRPEGSVSTLKIQRTERGDSAVYLCASSSSGGATDTQYFGPGTRLTVL.

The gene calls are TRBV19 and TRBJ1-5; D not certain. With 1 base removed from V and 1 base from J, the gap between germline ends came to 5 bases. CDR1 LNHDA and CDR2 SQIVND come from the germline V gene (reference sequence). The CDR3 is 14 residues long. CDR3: CASSIGESNQPQHF. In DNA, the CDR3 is TGTGCCAGTAGTATAGGGGAAAGCAATCAGCCCCAGCATTTT.

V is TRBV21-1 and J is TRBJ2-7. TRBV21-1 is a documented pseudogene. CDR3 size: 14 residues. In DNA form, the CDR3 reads TGTGCCAGCAGGGTGCAGCCTCCCACCTACGAGCAGTACTTC. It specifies CASRVQPPTYEQYF.

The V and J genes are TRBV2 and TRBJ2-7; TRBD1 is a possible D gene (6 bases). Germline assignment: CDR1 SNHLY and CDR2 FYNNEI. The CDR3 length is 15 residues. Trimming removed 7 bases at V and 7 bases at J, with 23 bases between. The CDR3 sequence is CASTELTGNREEQYF. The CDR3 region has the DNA TGTGCCAGCACCGAACTGACAGGCAACAGGGAGGAGCAGTACTTC.

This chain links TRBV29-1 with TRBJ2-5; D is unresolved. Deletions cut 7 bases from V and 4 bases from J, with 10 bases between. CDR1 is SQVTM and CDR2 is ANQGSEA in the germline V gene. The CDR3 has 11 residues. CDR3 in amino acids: CSERRGETQYF. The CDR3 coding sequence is TGCAGCGAAAGGCGAGGAGAGACCCAGTACTTC.

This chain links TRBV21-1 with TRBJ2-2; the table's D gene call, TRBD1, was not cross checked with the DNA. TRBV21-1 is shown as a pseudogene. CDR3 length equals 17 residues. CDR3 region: CASIPDRGPYFTGELFF. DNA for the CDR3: TGTGCCAGCATCCCGGACAGGGGGCCTTATTTCACCGGGGAGCTGTTTTTT.

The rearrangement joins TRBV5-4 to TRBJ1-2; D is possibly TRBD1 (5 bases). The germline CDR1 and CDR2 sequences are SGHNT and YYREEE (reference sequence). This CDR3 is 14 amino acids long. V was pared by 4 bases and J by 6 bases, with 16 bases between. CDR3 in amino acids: CASSRTGFGDGYTF. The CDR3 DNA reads TGTGCCAGCAGCCGAACAGGTTTTGGGGATGGCTACACCTTC.

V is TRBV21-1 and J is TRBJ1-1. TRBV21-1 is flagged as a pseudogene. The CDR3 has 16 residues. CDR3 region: CASSPPGRIMNTEAFF. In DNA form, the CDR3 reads TGTGCCAGCAGCCCCCCGGGACGGATCATGAACACTGAAGCTTTCTTT.

CDR3 protein: CASSRQVTDTQYF. CDR3 sequence (DNA): TGTGCCAGCAGCAGACAGGTTACAGATACGCAGTATTTT. This chain connects TRBV7-2 to TRBJ2-3; maybe TRBD1 (6 bases). Between the trimmed V and J ends, which lost 5 bases and 3 bases, there was a span of 9 bases. Per the germline V gene, CDR1 is SGHTA and CDR2 is FQGNSA. CDR3 length: 13 amino acids.

The CDR3 loop is CAWRPIQGWAKNIQYF. CDR3 coding DNA: TGTGCCTGGAGGCCCATACAGGGGTGGGCCAAAAACATTCAGTACTTC. V and J are TRBV30 and TRBJ2-4; 7 bases align to TRBD1. J gave up 1 base and V 3 bases, and 9 bases lay outside the gene matches. The germline V gene has CDR1 GTSNPN and CDR2 SVGIG (reference sequence). The CDR3 runs 16 residues.

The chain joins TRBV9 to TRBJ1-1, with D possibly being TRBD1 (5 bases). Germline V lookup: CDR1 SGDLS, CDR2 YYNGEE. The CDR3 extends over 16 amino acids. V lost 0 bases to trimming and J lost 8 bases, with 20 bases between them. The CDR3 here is CASSVGPGSPTGEAFF. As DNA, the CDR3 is TGTGCCAGCAGCGTAGGGCCAGGGTCACCCACAGGCGAAGCTTTCTTT.

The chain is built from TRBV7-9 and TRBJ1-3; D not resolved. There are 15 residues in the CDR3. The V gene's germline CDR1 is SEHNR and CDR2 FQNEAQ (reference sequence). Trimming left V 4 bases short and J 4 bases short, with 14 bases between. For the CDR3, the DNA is TGTGCCAGCAGCTCGCCGGTGGCACCGGGAAACACCATATATTTT. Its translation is CASSSPVAPGNTIYF. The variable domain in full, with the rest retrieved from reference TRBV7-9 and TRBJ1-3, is DTGVSQNPRHKITKRGQNVTFRCDPISEHNRLYWYRQTLGQGPEFLTYFQNEAQLEKSRLLSDRFSAERPKGSFSTLEIQRTEQGDSAMYLCASSSPVAPGNTIYFGEGSWLTVV.

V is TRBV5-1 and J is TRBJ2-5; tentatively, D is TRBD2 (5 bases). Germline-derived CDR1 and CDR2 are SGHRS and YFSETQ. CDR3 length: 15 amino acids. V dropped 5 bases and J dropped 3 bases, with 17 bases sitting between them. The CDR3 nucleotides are TGCGCCAGCAGTCGCTCAAGGACTGCGAAAGAGACCCAGTACTTC. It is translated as CASSRSRTAKETQYF. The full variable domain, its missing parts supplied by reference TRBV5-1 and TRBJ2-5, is KAGVTQTPRYLIKTRGQQVTLSCSPISGHRSVSWYQQTPGQGLQFLFEYFSETQRNKGNFPGRFSGRQFSNSRSEMNVSTLELGDSALYLCASSRSRTAKETQYFGPGTRLLVL.

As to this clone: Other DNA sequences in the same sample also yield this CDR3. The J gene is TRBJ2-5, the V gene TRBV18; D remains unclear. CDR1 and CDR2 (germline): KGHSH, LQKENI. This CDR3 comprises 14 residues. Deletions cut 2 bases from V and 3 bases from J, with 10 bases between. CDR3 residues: CASSPTSGKETQYF. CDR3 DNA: TGTGCCAGCTCACCAACGTCCGGAAAAGAGACCCAGTACTTC.

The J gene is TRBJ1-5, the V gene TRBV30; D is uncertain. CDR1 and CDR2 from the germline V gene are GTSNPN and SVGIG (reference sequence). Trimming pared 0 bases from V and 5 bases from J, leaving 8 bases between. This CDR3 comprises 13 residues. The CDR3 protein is CAWSVGKDQPQHF. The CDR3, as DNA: TGTGCCTGGAGTGTTGGGAAGGATCAGCCCCAGCATTTT. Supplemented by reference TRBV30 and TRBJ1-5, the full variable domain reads SQTIHQWPATLVQPVGSPLSLECTVEGTSNPNLYWYRQAAGRGLQLLFYSVGIGQISSEVPQNLSASRPQDRQFILSSKKLLLSDSGFYLCAWSVGKDQPQHFGDGTRLSIL.

The DNA of the CDR3 is TGTGCCAGTAGGCTTGGGACAGCTGGAAACACCATATATTTT. It is translated as CASRLGTAGNTIYF. V is TRBV19 and J is TRBJ1-3, with 7 bases that match TRBD1. Trimming cost V 6 bases and J 2 bases; bases outside gene matches: 4. This CDR3 region has 14 residues. Germline V gene sequence: CDR1 LNHDA, CDR2 SQIVND (reference sequence).

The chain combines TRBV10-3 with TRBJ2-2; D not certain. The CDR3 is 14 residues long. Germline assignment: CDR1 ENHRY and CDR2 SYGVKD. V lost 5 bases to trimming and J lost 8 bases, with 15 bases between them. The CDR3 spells CAISRATDGGELFF. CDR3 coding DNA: TGTGCCATCAGTAGGGCTACCGACGGGGGGGAGCTGTTTTTT.